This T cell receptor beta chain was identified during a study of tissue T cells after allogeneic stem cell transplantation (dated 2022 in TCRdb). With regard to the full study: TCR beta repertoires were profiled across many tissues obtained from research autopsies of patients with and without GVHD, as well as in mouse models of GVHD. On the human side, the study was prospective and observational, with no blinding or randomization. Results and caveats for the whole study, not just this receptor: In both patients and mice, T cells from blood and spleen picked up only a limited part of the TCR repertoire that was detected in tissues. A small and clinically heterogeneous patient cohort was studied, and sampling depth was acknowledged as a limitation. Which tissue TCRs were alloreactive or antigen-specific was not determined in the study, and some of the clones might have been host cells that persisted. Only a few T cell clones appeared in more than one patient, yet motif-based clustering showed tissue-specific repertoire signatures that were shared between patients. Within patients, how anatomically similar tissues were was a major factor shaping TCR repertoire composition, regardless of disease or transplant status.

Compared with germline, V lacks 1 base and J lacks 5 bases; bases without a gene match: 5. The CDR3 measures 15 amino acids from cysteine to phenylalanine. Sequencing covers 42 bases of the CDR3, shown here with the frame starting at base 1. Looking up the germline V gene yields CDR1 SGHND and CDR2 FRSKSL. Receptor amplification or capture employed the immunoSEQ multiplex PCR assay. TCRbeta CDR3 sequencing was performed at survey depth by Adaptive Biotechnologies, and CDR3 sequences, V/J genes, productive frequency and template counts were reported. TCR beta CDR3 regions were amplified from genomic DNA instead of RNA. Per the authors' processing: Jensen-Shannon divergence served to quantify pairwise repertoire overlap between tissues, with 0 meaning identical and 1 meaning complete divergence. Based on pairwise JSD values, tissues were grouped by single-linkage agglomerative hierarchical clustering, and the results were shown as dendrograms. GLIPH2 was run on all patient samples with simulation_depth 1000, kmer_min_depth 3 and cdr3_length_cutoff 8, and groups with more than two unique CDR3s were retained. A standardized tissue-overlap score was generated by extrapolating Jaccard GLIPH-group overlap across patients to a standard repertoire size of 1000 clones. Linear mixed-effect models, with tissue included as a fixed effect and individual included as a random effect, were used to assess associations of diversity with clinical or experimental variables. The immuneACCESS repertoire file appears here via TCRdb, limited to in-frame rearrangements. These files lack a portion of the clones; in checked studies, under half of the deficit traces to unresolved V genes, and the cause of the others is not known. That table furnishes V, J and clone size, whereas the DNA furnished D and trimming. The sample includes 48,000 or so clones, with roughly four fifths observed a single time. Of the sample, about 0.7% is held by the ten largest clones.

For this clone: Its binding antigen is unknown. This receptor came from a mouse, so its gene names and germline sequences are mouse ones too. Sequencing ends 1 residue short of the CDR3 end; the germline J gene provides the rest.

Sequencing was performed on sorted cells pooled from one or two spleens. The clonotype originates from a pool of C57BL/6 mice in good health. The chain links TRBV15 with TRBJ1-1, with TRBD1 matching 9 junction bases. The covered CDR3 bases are TGTGCCAGCAGTTTAGGAGGACAGGGGAGGACAGAAGTCTTC. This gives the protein CASSLGGQGRTEVF. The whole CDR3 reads CASSLGGQGRTEVFF.